A single sample is the source of the 8 T cell receptor beta chains below, sequenced in a study of vaccination effects on CD4 cells after COVID-19. Pools of viral peptides were used by the ViraFEST assay to expand antigen-specific CD4+ T cells ahead of sequencing. Scientists isolated CD4+ T cells after a roughly 10-day culture period ended. Participants got two doses of BNT162b2 or mRNA-1273 vaccine. Clones were read by immunoSEQ multiplex PCR, and TCRdb kept only the in-frame ones, dropping some. The sample yields fewer than 30,000 clones, about 70% seen once. The antigens of these receptors remain unknown. This specimen was CD4+ T cells from PBMCs cultured with SARS-CoV-2 spike peptides, taken after COVID-19 vaccination. The receptors come from a human donor who received a COVID-19 vaccine.

This chain connects TRBV6-4 to TRBJ2-1; 7 nucleotides align to TRBD2. V lost 1 base and J lost 1; bases outside the gene matches: 4. CDR3 size: 16 residues. From germline, CDR1 is MRHNA and CDR2 SNTAGT. The CDR3 region has the DNA TGTGCCAGCAGTGACTTGGGGGGGATGTCCTACAATGAGCAGTTCTTC. This encodes CASSDLGGMSYNEQFF.

The V call is TRBV7-2, the J call TRBJ2-3; 8 positions match TRBD2. There are 15 residues in the CDR3. Per the germline V gene, CDR1 is SGHTA and CDR2 is FQGNSA. V shed 5 bases, J shed 5 bases, and the junction held 9 bases outside the gene matches. DNA for the CDR3: TGTGCCAGCAGCGCCCAGAGCGGGAGTGGAGATACGCAGTATTTT. As protein: CASSAQSGSGDTQYF.

This sequence joins TRBV19 and TRBJ1-5, with 7 positions matching TRBD1. The germline V gene has CDR1 LNHDA and CDR2 SQIVND (reference sequence). Germline trimming cut 10 bases from V and 2 bases from J; bases unmatched to any gene: 5. CDR3 length equals 13 residues. The CDR3 bases are TGTGCCACGACAGGGTTCGGCAATCAGCCCCAGCATTTT. Translated: CATTGFGNQPQHF.

This clone was detected once. The gene calls are TRBV18 and TRBJ2-7, with 14 bases fitting TRBD2. This CDR3 spans 18 amino acids. Trimming removed 3 bases from V and 2 bases from J; junction bases left unmatched: 9. Germline assignment: CDR1 KGHSH and CDR2 LQKENI. The CDR3 protein is CASSPNWTSGRSPYEQYF. CDR3 DNA sequence: TGTGCCAGCTCACCTAACTGGACTAGCGGGAGGTCCCCCTACGAGCAGTACTTC.

The rearrangement uses TRBV6-6 and TRBJ2-5; D may be TRBD1 (6 bases). The CDR3 runs 16 residues. Germline CDR1 is MNHNY and CDR2 is SVGAGI (reference sequence). Trimming stripped 5 bases from V and 1 base from J, with 17 bases between. The CDR3 is CASSPRQEGGQETQYF. CDR3 in DNA: TGTGCCAGCAGTCCCCGACAGGAAGGGGGCCAAGAGACCCAGTACTTC.

This clone is categorized as medium-sized. The chain links TRBV19 to TRBJ2-5; D possibly matches TRBD1 or TRBD2 (5 bases each). Germline CDR1 LNHDA, CDR2 SQIVND (reference sequence). The CDR3 length is 15 residues. V was clipped by 3 bases and J by 4 bases, with 15 bases between them. The CDR3 coding sequence is TGTGCCAGTAGTATCGGGACCGGAGTTACAGAGACCCAGTACTTC. Protein product: CASSIGTGVTETQYF. Looking up the rest from reference TRBV19 and TRBJ2-5 gives the full variable domain: DGGITQSPKYLFRKEGQNVTLSCEQNLNHDAMYWYRQDPGQGLRLIYYSQIVNDFQKGDIAEGYSVSREKKESFPLTVTSAQKNPTAFYLCASSIGTGVTETQYFGPGTRLLVL.

The chain couples TRBV11-2 to TRBJ2-3, with a tentative D call TRBD1 (5 bases). Trimming removed 2 bases at V and 4 bases at J, with 13 bases between. CDR1 is SGHAT and CDR2 is FQNNGV in the germline V gene. This CDR3 region has 15 residues. CDR3 DNA sequence: TGTGCCAGCAGCTTAAATCCCTTAGGGGCAGATACGCAGTATTTT. Translating it yields CASSLNPLGADTQYF.

The genes are TRBV19 and TRBJ2-1, with a tentative D call TRBD2 (7 bases). The CDR3 runs 14 residues. Germline CDR1 LNHDA, CDR2 SQIVND (reference sequence). Trimming cost V 7 bases and J 3 bases, with 13 bases left between them. CDR3 sequence: CASTAGGLYNEQFF. CDR3 nucleotides: TGTGCCAGTACAGCCGGGGGGCTCTACAATGAGCAGTTCTTC.